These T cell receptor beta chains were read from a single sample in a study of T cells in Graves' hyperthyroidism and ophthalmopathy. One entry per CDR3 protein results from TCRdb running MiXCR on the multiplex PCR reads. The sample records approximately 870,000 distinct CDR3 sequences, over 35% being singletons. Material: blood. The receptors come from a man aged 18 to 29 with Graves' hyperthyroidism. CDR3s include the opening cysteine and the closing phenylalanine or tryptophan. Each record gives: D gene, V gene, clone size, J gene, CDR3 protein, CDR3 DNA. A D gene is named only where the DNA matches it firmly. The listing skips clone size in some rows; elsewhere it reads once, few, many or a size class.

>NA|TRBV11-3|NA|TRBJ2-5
CASSLEAGPQETQYF
TGTGCCAGCAGCTTAGAAGCTGGGCCACAAGAGACCCAGTACTTC
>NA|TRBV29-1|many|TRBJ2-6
CSLGHNSGANVLTF
TGCAGTTTAGGCCATAACTCTGGGGCCAACGTCCTGACTTTC
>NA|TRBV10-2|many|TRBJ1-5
CASSFSHPNQPQHF
TGCGCCAGCAGTTTCAGCCACCCCAATCAGCCCCAGCATTTT
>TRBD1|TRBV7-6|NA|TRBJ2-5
CASSQGTGVWKTQYF
TGTGCCAGCAGCCAAGGGACAGGGGTCTGGAAGACCCAGTACTTC
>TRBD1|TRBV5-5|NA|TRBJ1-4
CASSFTGTVNEKLFF
TGTGCCAGCAGCTTTACCGGGACAGTTAATGAAAAACTGTTTTTT
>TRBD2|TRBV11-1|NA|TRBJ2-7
CASSLVAGRNLGSYEQYF
TGTGCCAGCAGCTTAGTAGCGGGGCGGAATTTAGGGTCCTACGAGCAGTACTTC
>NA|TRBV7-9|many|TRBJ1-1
CASSREGNTEAFF
TGTGCCAGCAGCCGGGAGGGGAACACTGAAGCTTTCTTT
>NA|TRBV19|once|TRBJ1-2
CASSKTDAACGYTF
TGTGCCAGTAGTAAGACGGATGCAGCCTGTGGCTACACCTTC
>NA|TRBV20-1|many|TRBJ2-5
CSAMTRGETQYF
TGCAGTGCAATGACTAGAGGGGAGACCCAGTACTTC
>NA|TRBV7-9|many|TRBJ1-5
CASSFPNQPQHF
TGTGCCAGCAGCTTTCCCAATCAGCCCCAGCATTTT
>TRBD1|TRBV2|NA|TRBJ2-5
CASRGQGVETQYF
TGTGCCAGCAGGGGACAGGGGGTCGAGACCCAGTACTTC
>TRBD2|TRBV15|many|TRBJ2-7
CATSGGTSGSSYEQYF
TGTGCCACCAGCGGAGGGACTAGCGGTAGCTCCTACGAGCAGTACTTC
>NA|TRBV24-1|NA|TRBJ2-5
CATSDSRDHMETQYF
TGTGCCACCAGTGATTCCCGGGACCATATGGAGACCCAGTACTTC
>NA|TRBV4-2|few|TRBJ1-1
CASSRPQEETEAFF
TGTGCCAGCAGCCGCCCACAGGAGGAAACTGAAGCTTTCTTT
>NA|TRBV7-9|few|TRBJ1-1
CASSHTSTEAFF
TGTGCCAGCAGCCATACCAGCACTGAAGCTTTCTTT
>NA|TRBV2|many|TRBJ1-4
CASSEQGREKLFF
TGTGCCAGCAGTGAACAGGGCCGGGAAAAACTGTTTTTT
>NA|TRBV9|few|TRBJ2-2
CASSVGWGSRNTGELFF
TGTGCCAGCAGCGTAGGCTGGGGAAGTAGGAACACCGGGGAGCTGTTTTTT
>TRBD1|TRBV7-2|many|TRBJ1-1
CASTIGQANTEAFF
TGTGCCAGCACCATAGGACAGGCGAACACTGAAGCTTTCTTT
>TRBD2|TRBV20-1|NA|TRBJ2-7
CSASGLAGGAYEQYF
TGCAGTGCTTCGGGACTAGCGGGCGGGGCCTACGAGCAGTACTTC
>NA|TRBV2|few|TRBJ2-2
CASSISGVTGELFF
TGTGCCAGCTCTATTTCCGGGGTCACCGGGGAGCTGTTTTTT
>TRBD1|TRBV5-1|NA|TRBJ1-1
CASSPPTGARTEAFF
TGCGCCAGCAGCCCACCGACAGGGGCGCGCACTGAAGCTTTCTTT
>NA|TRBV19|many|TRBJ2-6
CAAYDRAGGANVLTF
TGTGCCGCATATGACAGGGCGGGAGGGGCCAACGTCCTGACTTTC
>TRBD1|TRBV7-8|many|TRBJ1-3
CASSPQDRARGNTIYF
TGTGCCAGCAGCCCGCAGGACAGGGCTCGGGGAAACACCATATATTTT
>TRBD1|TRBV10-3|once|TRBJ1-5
CAMRTGGNQPQHF
TGTGCAATGCGGACAGGGGGCAATCAGCCCCAGCATTTT
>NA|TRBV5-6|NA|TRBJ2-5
CASSLENRVEETQYF
TGTGCCAGCAGCTTGGAAAACAGGGTTGAAGAGACCCAGTACTTC
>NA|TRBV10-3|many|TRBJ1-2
CAISDATANYGYTF
TGTGCCATCAGTGATGCCACTGCTAACTATGGCTACACCTTC
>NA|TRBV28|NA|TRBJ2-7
CASTLGQPSYEQYF
TGTGCCAGCACCTTGGGGCAGCCCTCCTACGAGCAGTACTTC
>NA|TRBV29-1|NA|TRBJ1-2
CSVGTGGGYTF
TGCAGCGTTGGGACGGGGGGTGGCTACACCTTC
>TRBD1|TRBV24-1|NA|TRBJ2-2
CANGQGQGPAGELFF
TGTGCCAATGGACAAGGACAGGGGCCCGCCGGGGAGCTGTTTTTT
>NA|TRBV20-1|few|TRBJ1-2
CSAAPDEWAAKTF
TGCAGTGCCGCTCCGGACGAATGGGCCGCTAAAACCTTC
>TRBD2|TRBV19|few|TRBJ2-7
CASSRTSGPTEQYF
TGTGCCAGTAGTCGGACTAGCGGTCCCACCGAGCAGTACTTC